This TCR beta chain was captured by sequencing in a study of spatial heterogeneity in lung cancer. This clonotype turned up a few times. Time point indicated: blood at routine non-recurrence follow-up after resection. Each TCR cDNA molecule bore a unique molecular identifier. TCRdb re-derived calls from the 5' RACE reads in MiXCR, one entry per CDR3 protein. The sample holds 110,000 or so distinct CDR3 sequences, 11% seen once. The receptor was isolated from a female donor with early-stage non-small cell lung cancer. The sample in question was PBMCs, obtained at follow-up.

The CDR3 coding sequence is TGTGCCAGCAGCGGCCGTTTGGACAGGCGAAATGAAAAACTGTTTTTT. Amino acid sequence: CASSGRLDRRNEKLFF. The gene calls are TRBV7-9 and TRBJ1-4; 7 bases map to TRBD1. Germline loops: CDR1 SEHNR, CDR2 FQNEAQ (reference sequence). Losses at the gene ends were 5 bases for V and 5 bases for J; bases not matched to a gene: 11. CDR3 length: 16 amino acids.